A single sample gave rise to the 8 T cell receptor beta chains below, sequenced in a study of T cell responses to AZD1222 COVID-19 vaccine. Assay: immunoSEQ multiplex PCR; the TCRdb copy retains only in-frame clones and omits some. The table has under 150,000 clones, about 90% seen once. Sequencing was performed on peripheral blood, taken on day 0 of AZD1222 vaccination. The receptors derive from an adult in good health.

V is TRBV4-2 and J is TRBJ2-1; 8 nucleotides align to TRBD2. This CDR3 has 17 residues. Trimming took 4 bases from V and 5 from J; bases not matched to a gene: 13. Looked up from germline, CDR1 is LGHNA and CDR2 is YNFKEQ. CDR3 bases: TGTGCCAGCAGCCTCCCCGGGAGGGATCCGATCAACAATGAGCAGTTCTTC. As protein: CASSLPGRDPINNEQFF.

The V and J genes are TRBV19 and TRBJ2-3; D unclear. The CDR3 covers 13 residues. Trimming removed 3 bases from V and 2 bases from J, with 6 bases in between. Germline V CDR1 and CDR2: LNHDA, SQIVND (reference sequence). CDR3 sequence reads: CASSMQLTDTQYF. CDR3 nucleotides: TGTGCCAGTAGTATGCAGCTCACAGATACGCAGTATTTT.

V is TRBV5-4 and J is TRBJ2-3; 7 nucleotides match TRBD1. CDR1 is SGHNT, CDR2 YYREEE, per germline (reference sequence). This CDR3 has 14 amino acids. V lost 4 bases to trimming and J lost 2 bases; unmatched junction nucleotides: 4. DNA of the CDR3: TGTGCCAGCAGCCCCGGACAGGCCACAGATACGCAGTATTTT. It is translated as CASSPGQATDTQYF. The entire variable domain, with the rest obtained from reference TRBV5-4 and TRBJ2-3, is as follows: ETGVTQSPTHLIKTRGQQVTLRCSSQSGHNTVSWYQQALGQGPQFIFQYYREEENGRGNFPPRFSGLQFPNYSSELNVNALELDDSALYLCASSPGQATDTQYFGPGTRLTVL.

CDR3 sequence: CASSLGSYEQYF. CDR3 DNA: TGTGCCAGCAGCTTAGGGTCTTACGAGCAGTACTTC. The chain joins TRBV7-2 to TRBJ2-7; no clear D. The CDR3 runs to 12 residues. V was cut by 1 base and J by 4 bases, with 5 bases left in between. The germline gives CDR1 SGHTA, CDR2 FQGNSA.

The J gene is TRBJ1-2, the V gene TRBV6-6, with 8 bases aligning to TRBD1. The V gene's germline CDR1 is MNHNY and CDR2 SVGAGI (reference sequence). The CDR3 is made up of 15 amino acids. The V and J ends lost 2 bases and 3 bases, in that order; junction bases with no gene match: 5. CDR3 protein: CASSYRQGKDYGYTF. CDR3 coding DNA: TGTGCCAGCAGTTACCGACAGGGGAAAGACTATGGCTACACCTTC.

This chain joins TRBV19 and TRBJ2-1; perhaps TRBD2 as D (5 bases). CDR3 length: 13 residues. In germline, CDR1 is LNHDA, CDR2 SQIVND (reference sequence). V lost 1 base and J 6 bases, leaving 7 bases between the germline ends. This CDR3 is CASSIGTLNEQFF. Here the CDR3 DNA reads TGTGCCAGTAGTATAGGGACTCTCAATGAGCAGTTCTTC.

This chain uses TRBV27 with TRBJ1-1, with D unresolved. Trimming took 4 bases from V and 1 from J, leaving 10 bases between them. Germline V gene lookup returns CDR1 MNHEY and CDR2 SMNVEV (reference sequence). The CDR3 is 14 amino acids. CDR3 protein: CASSSFDSNTEAFF. CDR3 bases: TGTGCCAGCAGTTCTTTCGACTCGAACACTGAAGCTTTCTTT.

This clone was found once. V is TRBV28 and J is TRBJ2-5, with a possible D match to TRBD1 (6 bases). Germline V gene sequence: CDR1 MDHEN, CDR2 SYDVKM. Deletions cut 1 base from V and 4 bases from J, with 10 bases between. The CDR3 length is 14 residues. The CDR3 nucleotides read TGTGCCAGCAGTTTATTCAACAGGGCAGAGACCCAGTACTTC. As protein: CASSLFNRAETQYF.